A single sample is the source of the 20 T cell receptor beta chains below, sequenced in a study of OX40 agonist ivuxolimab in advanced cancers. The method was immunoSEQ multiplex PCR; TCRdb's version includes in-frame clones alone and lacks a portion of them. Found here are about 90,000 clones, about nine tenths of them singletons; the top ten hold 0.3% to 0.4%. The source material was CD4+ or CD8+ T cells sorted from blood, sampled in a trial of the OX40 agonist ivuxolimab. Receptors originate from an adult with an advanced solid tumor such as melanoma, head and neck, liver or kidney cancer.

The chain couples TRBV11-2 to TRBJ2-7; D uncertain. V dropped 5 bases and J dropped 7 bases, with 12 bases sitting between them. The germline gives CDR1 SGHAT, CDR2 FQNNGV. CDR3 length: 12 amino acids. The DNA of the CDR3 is TGTGCCAGCAGCCTTGGGCTGGTGGAGCAGTACTTC. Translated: CASSLGLVEQYF.

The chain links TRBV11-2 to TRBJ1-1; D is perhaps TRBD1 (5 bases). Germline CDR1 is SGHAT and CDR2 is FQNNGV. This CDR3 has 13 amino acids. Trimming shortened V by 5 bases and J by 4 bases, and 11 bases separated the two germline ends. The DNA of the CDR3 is TGTGCCAGCAGCGCCGGAAGGGGCACTGAAGCTTTCTTT. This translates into CASSAGRGTEAFF.

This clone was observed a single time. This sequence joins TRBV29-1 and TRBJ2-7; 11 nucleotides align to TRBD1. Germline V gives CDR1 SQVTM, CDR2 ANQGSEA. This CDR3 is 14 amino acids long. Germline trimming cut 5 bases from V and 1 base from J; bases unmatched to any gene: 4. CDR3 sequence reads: CSVWTGGSSYEQYF. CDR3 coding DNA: TGCAGCGTTTGGACAGGGGGCTCATCCTACGAGCAGTACTTC.

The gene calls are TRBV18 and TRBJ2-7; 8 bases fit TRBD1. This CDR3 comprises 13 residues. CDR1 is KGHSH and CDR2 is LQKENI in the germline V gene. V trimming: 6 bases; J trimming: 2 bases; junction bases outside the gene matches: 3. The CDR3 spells CASSPDRAYEQYF. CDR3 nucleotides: TGTGCCAGCTCTCCGGACAGGGCCTACGAGCAGTACTTC.

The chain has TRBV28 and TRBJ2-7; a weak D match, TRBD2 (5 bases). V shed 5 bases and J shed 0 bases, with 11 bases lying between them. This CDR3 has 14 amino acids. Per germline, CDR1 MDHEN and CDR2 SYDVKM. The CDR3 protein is CASSPTGFSYEQYF. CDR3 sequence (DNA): TGTGCCAGCAGTCCCACGGGGTTCTCCTACGAGCAGTACTTC.

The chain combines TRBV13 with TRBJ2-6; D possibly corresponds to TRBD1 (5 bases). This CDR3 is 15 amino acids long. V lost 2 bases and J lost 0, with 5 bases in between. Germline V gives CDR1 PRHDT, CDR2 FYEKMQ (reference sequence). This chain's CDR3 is CASSLQGSGANVLTF. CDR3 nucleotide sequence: TGTGCCAGCAGCTTACAGGGCTCTGGGGCCAACGTCCTGACTTTC.

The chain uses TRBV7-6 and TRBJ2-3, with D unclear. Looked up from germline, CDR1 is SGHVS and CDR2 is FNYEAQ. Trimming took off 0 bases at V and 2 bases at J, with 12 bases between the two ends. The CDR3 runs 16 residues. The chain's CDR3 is CASSLADVWPTDTQYF. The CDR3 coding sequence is TGTGCCAGCAGCTTAGCGGATGTGTGGCCCACAGATACGCAGTATTTT.

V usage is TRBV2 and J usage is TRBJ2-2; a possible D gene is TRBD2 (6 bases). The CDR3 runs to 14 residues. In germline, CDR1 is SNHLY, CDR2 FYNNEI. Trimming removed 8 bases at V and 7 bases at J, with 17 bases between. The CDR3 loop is CASGGNLVGGELFF. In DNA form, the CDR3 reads TGTGCCAGCGGGGGGAATCTTGTTGGCGGGGAGCTGTTTTTT.

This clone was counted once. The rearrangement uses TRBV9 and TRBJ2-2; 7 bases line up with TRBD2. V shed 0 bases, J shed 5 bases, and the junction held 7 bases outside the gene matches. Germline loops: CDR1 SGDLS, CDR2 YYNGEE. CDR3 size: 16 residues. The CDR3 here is CASSVAEGRETGELFF. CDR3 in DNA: TGTGCCAGCAGCGTAGCTGAAGGGCGGGAGACCGGGGAGCTGTTTTTT.

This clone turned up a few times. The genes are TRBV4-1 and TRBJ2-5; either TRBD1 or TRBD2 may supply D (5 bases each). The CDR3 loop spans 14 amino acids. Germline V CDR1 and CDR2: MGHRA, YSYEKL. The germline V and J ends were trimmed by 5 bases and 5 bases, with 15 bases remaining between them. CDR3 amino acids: CASSYLQGGETQYF. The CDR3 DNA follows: TGCGCCAGCAGCTATTTGCAGGGCGGGGAGACCCAGTACTTC.

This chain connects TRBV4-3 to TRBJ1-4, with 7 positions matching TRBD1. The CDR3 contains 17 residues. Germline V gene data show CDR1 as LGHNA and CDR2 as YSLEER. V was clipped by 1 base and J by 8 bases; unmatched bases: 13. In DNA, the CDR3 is TGCGCCAGCAGCCAAGCTGTCGAAGGGACAGCCAACGAAAAACTGTTTTTT. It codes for CASSQAVEGTANEKLFF.

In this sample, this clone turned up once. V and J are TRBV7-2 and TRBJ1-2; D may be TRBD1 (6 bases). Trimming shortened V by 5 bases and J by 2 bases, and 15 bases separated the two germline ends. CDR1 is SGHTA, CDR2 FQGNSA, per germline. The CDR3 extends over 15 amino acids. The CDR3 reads CASSTQGWGNYGYTF. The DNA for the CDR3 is TGTGCCAGCAGCACCCAGGGGTGGGGAAACTATGGCTACACCTTC.

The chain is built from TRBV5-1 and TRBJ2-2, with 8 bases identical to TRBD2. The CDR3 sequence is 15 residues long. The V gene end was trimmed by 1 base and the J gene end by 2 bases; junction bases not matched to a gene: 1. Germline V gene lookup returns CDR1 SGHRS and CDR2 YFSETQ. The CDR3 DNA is TGCGCCAGCAGCTTGATAGCGGGAAACACCGGGGAGCTGTTTTTT. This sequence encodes CASSLIAGNTGELFF.

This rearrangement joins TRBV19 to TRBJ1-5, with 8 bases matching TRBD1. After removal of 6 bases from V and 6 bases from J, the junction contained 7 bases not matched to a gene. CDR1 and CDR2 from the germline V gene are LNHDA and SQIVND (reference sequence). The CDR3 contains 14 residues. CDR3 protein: CASSKGTGIQPQHF. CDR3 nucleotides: TGTGCCAGTAGCAAAGGGACAGGAATTCAGCCCCAGCATTTT.

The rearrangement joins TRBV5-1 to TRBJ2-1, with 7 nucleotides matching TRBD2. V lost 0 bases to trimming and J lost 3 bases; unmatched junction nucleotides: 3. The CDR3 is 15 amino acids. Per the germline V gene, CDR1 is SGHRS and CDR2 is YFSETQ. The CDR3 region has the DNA TGCGCCAGCAGCTTGGTGGGCGGGGGCTACAATGAGCAGTTCTTC. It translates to CASSLVGGGYNEQFF.

CDR3 DNA: TGCAGCTTCCCTGGAACAGGGACAGAGACCCAGTACTTC. This gives the protein CSFPGTGTETQYF. The chain joins TRBV29-1 to TRBJ2-5; D is perhaps TRBD1 (6 bases). Trimming shortened V by 8 bases and J by 4 bases, and 17 bases separated the two germline ends. The CDR3 is 13 amino acids. The V gene's germline CDR1 is SQVTM and CDR2 ANQGSEA.

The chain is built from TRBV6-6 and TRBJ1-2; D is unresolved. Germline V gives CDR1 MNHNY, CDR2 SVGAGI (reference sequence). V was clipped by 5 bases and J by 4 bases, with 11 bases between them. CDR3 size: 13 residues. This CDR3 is CASSPGSSYGYTF. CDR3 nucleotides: TGTGCCAGCAGTCCCGGTTCCAGCTATGGCTACACCTTC.

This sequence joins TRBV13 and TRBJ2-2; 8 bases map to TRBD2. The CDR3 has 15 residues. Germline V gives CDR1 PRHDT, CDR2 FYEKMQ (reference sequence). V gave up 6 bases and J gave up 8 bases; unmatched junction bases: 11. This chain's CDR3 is CASRSAGTRYGELFF. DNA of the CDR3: TGTGCCAGCAGATCAGCCGGGACTAGGTATGGGGAGCTGTTTTTT.

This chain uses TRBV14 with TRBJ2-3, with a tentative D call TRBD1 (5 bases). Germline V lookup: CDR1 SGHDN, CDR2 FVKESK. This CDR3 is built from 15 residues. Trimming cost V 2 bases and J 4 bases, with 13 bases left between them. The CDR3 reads CASSQHRISPDTQYF. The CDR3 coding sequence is TGTGCCAGCAGCCAACACAGGATTTCGCCAGATACGCAGTATTTT.

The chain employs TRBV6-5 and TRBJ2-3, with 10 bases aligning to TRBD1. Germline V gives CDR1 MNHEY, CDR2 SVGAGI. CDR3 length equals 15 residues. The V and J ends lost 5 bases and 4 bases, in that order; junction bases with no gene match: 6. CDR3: CASSQDRGGPDTQYF. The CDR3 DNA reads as TGTGCCAGCAGTCAGGACAGGGGGGGGCCAGATACGCAGTATTTT.